This T cell receptor beta chain originates from a study of T-cell reconstitution after alpha-beta-depleted transplantation in children. General study results and limits: About two months after transplant, alpha-beta T cells reportedly came from several hundred expanded graft clones. Recipient T cells and thymic progenitors that survived were the source of the high TCRbeta diversity seen at day 60 in some patients. The main origin of T-cell counts and diversity one year after transplant was newly produced T cells.

This sample's TCRbeta library carried unique molecular identifier barcodes. TCRdb reprocessed the PCR reads with MiXCR, giving one entry per CDR3 protein. The sample lists over 150,000 distinct CDR3 sequences; approximately 6.9% were seen once. Turning to this clonotype: As yet, its antigen is unknown. At one end the junction does not follow the germline gene, possibly because of a read error.

Sequences were derived from PBMCs, sampled before TCRalphabeta/CD19-depleted stem cell transplant. The origin of this receptor is a boy younger than 10 with acute lymphoblastic leukemia, due to receive a stem cell transplant.

The CDR3 is CASSLAQGSQETQYF. In DNA, the CDR3 is TGTGCTAGCAGCTTAGCCCAGGGTAGCCAAGAGACCCAGTACTTC. V gene TRBV7-7 combines with J gene TRBJ2-5; tentatively, D is TRBD1 (5 bases). This CDR3 has 15 amino acids. Germline assignment: CDR1 SSHAT and CDR2 FNYEAQ (reference sequence). The variable domain in full, with the rest retrieved from reference TRBV7-7 and TRBJ2-5, is GAGVSQSPRYKVTKRGQDVTLRCDPISSHATLYWYQQALGQGPEFLTYFNYEAQPDKSGLPSDRFSAERPEGSISTLTIQRTEQRDSAMYRCASSLAQGSQETQYFGPGTRLLVL.